The sequence of this TCR beta chain was determined in a study of tumor-infiltrating lymphocytes in localized non-small cell lung cancer (dated by TCRdb to the early 2020s). Regarding the study in general: Several histologies were represented in the cohort, which also included both smokers and never-smokers as well as patients whose samples were collected after neoadjuvant chemotherapy. Each patient contributed resected tumor tissue and uninvolved lung tissue from the same patient, described as non-adjacent to the tumor. Flow cytometry, multiplex immunofluorescence, RNA-seq, exome sequencing and proteomics were applied to the same patients as TCR sequencing, which was one of several integrated assays. The overall ICON cohort comprised approximately 150 surgical patients with localized non-small cell lung cancer whose tumors were resected. A total of 60 or so patients were included in the paired tumor versus uninvolved lung comparison of immunoSEQ T-cell fraction.

This clone was observed a handful of times. Its antigen has not been determined. No much larger clonotype is one base removed from it; base qualities were not supplied. Summary of the overall study and its limitations: Assay coverage varied across patients depending on available tissue quantity, so only a subset of the cohort had TCR sequencing. In line with immunofluorescence CD3 counts, TCRbeta sequencing supported higher T cell infiltration in tumors compared with uninvolved lung tissue. Recurrence-free survival showed no association with tumor T-cell fraction measured by TCR sequencing (p = 0.61). No difference in TCR-derived T-cell fraction was observed between the flow cytometry-defined immunotypes IM1 (good prognosis) and IM2 (poor prognosis). Because different assays used different pieces of the same tissue, technical variation could not be distinguished from intratumor heterogeneity.

Enrollment in ICON was initiated in 2016, and the last patient was enrolled in 2018. Fresh tumor and matched uninvolved tissue for in-depth immune analyses, including TCR sequencing, were collected from a subcohort of fewer than 95 patients. DNA for TCR sequencing was isolated from bulk tissue, and no cell sorting was done. The T-cell fraction in tumor and uninvolved lung tissue was obtained from TCR sequencing using the immunoSEQ assay. The original methods were these. For survival analysis, patients were divided into high (upper tertile) and low (lower two tertiles) T-cell fraction groups, which were compared by log-rank test. A signed-rank test was used to test paired tumor versus uninvolved lung differences in T-cell fraction. Sourced from immuneACCESS, this table was stored by TCRdb with only in-frame sequences that have V and J called. A share of the clones is absent; for the studies checked, an unresolved V gene accounts for under half, and the remainder has no known explanation. V and J calls plus clone size are reproduced from that table; the DNA served to infer D and trimming. In this sample the table shows 6,400 or so clones, roughly 70% of which occur a single time. More than 10% of the sample is in the top ten clones.

This clonotype was obtained from a human donor with non-small cell lung cancer. Source material: lung tumor tissue.

The CDR3 here reads CASSLGARAVGNEQFF. The DNA reads TGTGCCAGCAGCTTAGGGGCCAGGGCGGTGGGCAATGAGCAGTTCTTC. The rearranged chain carries TRBV7-6 and TRBJ2-1, and possibly TRBD1, on 5 matching bases. V was cut back by 1 base and J by 6 bases, leaving a gap of 16 bases between them. The CDR3 numbers 16 residues from cysteine through phenylalanine. Left in the record is the CDR3 DNA by itself, 48 bases read in frame from the first base. The germline V gene gives CDR1 as SGHVS and CDR2 as FNYEAQ.